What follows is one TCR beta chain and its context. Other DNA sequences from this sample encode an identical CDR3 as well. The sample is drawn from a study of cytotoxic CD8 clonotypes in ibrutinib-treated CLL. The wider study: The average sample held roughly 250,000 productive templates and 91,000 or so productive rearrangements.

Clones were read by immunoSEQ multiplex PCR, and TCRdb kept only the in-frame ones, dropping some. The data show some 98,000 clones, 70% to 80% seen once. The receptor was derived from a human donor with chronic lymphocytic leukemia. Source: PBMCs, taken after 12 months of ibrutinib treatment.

The CDR3 loop is CASSLSGNYGYTF. CDR3 DNA sequence: TGTGCCAGCAGTTTATCAGGGAACTATGGCTACACCTTC. The chain recombines TRBV28 with TRBJ1-2; tentatively, D is TRBD1 (5 bases). The V gene lost 1 base and the J gene lost 2 bases, with 5 bases spanning the gap. CDR1 MDHEN and CDR2 SYDVKM come from the germline V gene. The CDR3 spans 13 residues.